This TCR beta chain was obtained from a study of molecular identifiers for immune sequencing clone quantification. Study conclusions and caveats: Shared barcodes on identical TCR molecules could underestimate the sizes of highly expanded clones. Spiked-in Jurkat TCR RNA corresponding to one cell was reported as detectable against more than 950,000 naive cells.

Each CDR3 protein gets one entry after TCRdb re-called the PCR reads with MiXCR. The sample includes around 470,000 distinct CDR3 sequences, about 25% seen only once; the top ten take 0.7% to 0.9%. The germline CDR1 and CDR2 sequences are LGHNA and YSLEER. V gave up 0 bases and J gave up 2 bases, with 10 bases separating them. The CDR3 contains 15 residues. In this sample, this clonotype turned up a few times. Its cognate antigen is unknown. The sequence was collected from a human donor in good health. Some libraries in this study had Jurkat cell RNA spiked in. This sequence joins TRBV4-3 and TRBJ1-2; maybe TRBD1 (5 bases). Source material: naive CD8+ T cells from blood, with Jurkat cell RNA spiked in. Described subset: FACS-sorted CD8+CD4-CCR7+CD45RA+ naive T cells. CDR3 sequence reads: CASSQDKGQNYGYTF. CDR3 sequence (DNA): TGCGCCAGCAGCCAAGATAAGGGGCAGAACTATGGCTACACCTTC.